This T cell receptor beta chain appears in the sequencing data of a study of long-term antiretroviral therapy in people with HIV. Study-wide background: Earliest sampling preceded the 2015 immediate-ART recommendation by about a decade.

Losses at the gene ends were 0 bases for V and 6 bases for J; bases not matched to a gene: 8. The germline V gene has CDR1 LGHNA and CDR2 YSLEER. There are 16 residues in the CDR3. A remark on this clone: What it binds is not known.

At the survey level, the v3.0 immunoSEQ assay was run. The assay was immunoSEQ multiplex PCR, and TCRdb's table has in-frame clones only and misses some. The sample lists 20,000 to 25,000 clones, over 75% occurring once. General study points: Post-ART diversity increased but stayed below transplant donor controls.

This specimen was unsorted PBMCs, taken 1.5 years after starting antiretroviral therapy. V and J are TRBV4-3 and TRBJ2-3, with TRBD2 matching over 8 bases. The receptor comes from a man aged 25-45 years with HIV. This chain's CDR3 is CASSQEGREGIDTQYF. The CDR3 DNA follows: TGCGCCAGCAGCCAAGAAGGACGGGAGGGAATTGATACGCAGTATTTT.